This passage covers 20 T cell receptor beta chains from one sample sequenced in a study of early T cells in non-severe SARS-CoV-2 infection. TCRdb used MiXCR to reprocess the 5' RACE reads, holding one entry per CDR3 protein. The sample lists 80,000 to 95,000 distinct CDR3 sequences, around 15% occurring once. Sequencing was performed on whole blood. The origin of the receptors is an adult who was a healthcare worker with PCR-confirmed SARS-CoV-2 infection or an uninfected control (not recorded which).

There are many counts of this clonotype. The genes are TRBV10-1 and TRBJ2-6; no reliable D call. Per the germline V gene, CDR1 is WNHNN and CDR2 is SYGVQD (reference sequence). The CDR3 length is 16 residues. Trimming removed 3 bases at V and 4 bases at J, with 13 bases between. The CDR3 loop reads CASSDATPEGANVLTF. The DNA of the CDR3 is TGCGCCAGCAGTGACGCGACCCCGGAGGGGGCCAACGTCCTGACTTTC.

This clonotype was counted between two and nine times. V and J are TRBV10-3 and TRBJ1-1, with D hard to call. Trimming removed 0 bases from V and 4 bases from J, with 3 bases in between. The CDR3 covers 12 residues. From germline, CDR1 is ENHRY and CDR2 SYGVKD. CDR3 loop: CAISESTTEAFF. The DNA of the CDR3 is TGTGCCATCAGTGAGTCGACCACTGAAGCTTTCTTT.

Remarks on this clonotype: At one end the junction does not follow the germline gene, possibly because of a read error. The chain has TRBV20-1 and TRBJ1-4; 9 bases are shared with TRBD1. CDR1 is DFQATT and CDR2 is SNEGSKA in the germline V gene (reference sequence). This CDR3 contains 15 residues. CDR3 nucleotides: TGCAGTGCTAGTGGTTTCGGGACAGGGAATGGAAAACTGTTTTTT. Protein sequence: CSASGFGTGNGKLFF.

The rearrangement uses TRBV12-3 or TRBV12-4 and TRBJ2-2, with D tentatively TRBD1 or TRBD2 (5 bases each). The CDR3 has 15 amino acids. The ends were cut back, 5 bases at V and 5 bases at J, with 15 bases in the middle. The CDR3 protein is CASSSRDVKTGELFF. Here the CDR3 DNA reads TGTGCCAGCAGTAGCCGGGACGTAAAGACCGGGGAGCTGTTTTTT.

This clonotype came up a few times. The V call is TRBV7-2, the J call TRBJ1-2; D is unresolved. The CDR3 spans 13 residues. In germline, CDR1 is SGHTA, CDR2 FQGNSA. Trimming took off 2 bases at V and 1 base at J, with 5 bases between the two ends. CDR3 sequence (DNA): TGTGCCAGCAGCTTATCCAGTAACTATGGCTACACCTTC. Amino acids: CASSLSSNYGYTF.

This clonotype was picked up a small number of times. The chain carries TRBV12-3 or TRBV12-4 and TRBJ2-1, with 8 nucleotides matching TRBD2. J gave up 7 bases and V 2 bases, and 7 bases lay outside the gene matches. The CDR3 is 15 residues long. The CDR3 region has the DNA TGTGCCAGCAGTTTATTCGGGGGGGATGTGAATGAGCAGTTCTTC. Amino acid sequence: CASSLFGGDVNEQFF.

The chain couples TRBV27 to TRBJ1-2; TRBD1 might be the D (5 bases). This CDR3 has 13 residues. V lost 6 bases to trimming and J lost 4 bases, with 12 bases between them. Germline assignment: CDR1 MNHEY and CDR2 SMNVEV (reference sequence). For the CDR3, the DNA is TGTGCCAGCAGCAGGGCCGGGCCCTATGGCTACACCTTC. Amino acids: CASSRAGPYGYTF.

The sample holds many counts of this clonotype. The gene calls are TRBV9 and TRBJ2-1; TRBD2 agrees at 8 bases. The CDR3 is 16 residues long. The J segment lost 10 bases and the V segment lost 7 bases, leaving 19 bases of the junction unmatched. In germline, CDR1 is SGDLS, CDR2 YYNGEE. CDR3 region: CASAPIARGGGGEQFF. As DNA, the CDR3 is TGTGCCAGCGCCCCCATCGCCCGGGGGGGAGGAGGGGAGCAGTTCTTC.

The CDR3 is CATNGDGEKLFF. Here the CDR3 DNA reads TGTGCCACCAATGGGGACGGAGAAAAACTGTTTTTT. This rearrangement joins TRBV10-3 to TRBJ1-4; the D gene is possibly TRBD1 (5 bases). V was shortened by 10 bases and J by 8 bases, with 14 bases between the two germline ends. CDR3 length: 12 amino acids. In germline, CDR1 is ENHRY, CDR2 SYGVKD.

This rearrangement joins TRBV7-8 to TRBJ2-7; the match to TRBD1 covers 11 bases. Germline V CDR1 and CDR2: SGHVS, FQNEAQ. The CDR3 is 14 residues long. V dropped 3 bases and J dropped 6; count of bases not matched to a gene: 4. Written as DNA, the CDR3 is TGTGCCAGCAGCTTCGGACAGGGGGCATTCGAGCAGTACTTC. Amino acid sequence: CASSFGQGAFEQYF.

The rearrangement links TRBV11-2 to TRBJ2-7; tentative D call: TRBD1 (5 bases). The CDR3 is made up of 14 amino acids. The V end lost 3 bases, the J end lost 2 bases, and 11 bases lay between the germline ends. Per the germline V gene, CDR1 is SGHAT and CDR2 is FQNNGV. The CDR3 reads CASSFSRAPYEQYF. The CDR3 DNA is TGTGCCAGCAGCTTCTCCAGGGCACCCTACGAGCAGTACTTC.

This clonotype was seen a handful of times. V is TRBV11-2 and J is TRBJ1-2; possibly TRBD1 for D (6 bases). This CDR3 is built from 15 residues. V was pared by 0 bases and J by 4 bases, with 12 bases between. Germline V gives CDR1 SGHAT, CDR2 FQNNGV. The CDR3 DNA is TGTGCCAGCAGCTTAGATTTCACAGGGACCTATGGCTACACCTTC. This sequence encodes CASSLDFTGTYGYTF.

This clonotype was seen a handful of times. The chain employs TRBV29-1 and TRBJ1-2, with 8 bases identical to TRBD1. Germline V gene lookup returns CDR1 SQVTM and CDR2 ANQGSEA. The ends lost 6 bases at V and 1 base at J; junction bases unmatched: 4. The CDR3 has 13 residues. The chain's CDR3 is CSVPGQDNYGYTF. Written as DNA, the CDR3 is TGCAGCGTACCGGGACAGGATAACTATGGCTACACCTTC.

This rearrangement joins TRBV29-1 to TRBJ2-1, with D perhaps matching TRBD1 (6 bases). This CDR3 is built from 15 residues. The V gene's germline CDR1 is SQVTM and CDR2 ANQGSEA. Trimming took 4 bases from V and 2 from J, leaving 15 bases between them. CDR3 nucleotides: TGCAGCGTTGTAACCTTAAACAGGGCCTACAATGAGCAGTTCTTC. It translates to CSVVTLNRAYNEQFF.

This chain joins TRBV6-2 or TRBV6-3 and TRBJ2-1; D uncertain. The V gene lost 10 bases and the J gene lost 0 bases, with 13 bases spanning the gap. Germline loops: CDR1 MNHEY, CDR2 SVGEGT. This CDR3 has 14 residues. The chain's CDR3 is CATIEPVSYNEQFF. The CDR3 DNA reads TGTGCCACCATAGAGCCCGTCTCCTACAATGAGCAGTTCTTC.

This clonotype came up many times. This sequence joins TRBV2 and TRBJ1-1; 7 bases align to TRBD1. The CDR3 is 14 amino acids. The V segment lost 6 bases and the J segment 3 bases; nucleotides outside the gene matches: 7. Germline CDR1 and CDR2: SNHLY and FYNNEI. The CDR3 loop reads CASRAGQADTEAFF. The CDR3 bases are TGTGCCAGCAGAGCCGGACAGGCGGACACTGAAGCTTTCTTT.

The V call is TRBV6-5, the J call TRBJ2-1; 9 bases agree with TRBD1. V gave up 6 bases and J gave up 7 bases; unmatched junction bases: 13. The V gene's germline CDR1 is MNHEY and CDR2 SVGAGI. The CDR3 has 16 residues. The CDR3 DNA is TGTGCCAGCAGCCCACCCGGGACAGGGCGAAGGAATGAGCAGTTCTTC. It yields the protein CASSPPGTGRRNEQFF.

As DNA, the CDR3 is TGCAGTGCTCGGAGAGGGAACACTGAAGCTTTCTTT. Its protein is CSARRGNTEAFF. The chain carries TRBV20-1 and TRBJ1-1; no reliable D call. CDR1 DFQATT and CDR2 SNEGSKA come from the germline V gene (reference sequence). The CDR3 loop spans 12 amino acids. Trimming took 5 bases from V and 1 from J, leaving 8 bases between them.

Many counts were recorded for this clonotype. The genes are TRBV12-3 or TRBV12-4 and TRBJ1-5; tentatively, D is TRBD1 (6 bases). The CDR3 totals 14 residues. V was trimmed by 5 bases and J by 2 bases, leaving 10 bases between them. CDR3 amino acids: CASSPDSGNQPQHF. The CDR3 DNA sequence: TGTGCCAGCAGTCCGGACAGTGGCAATCAGCCCCAGCATTTT.

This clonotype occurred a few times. The DNA of the CDR3 is TGTGCCAGCAACGAACAGGTTGTGGGCACTGAAGCTTTCTTT. Translation: CASNEQVVGTEAFF. The chain has TRBV11-1 and TRBJ1-1, with a weak D call TRBD1 (5 bases). This CDR3 comprises 14 residues. The V gene lost 7 bases and the J gene lost 4 bases, with 16 bases spanning the gap. CDR1 is SGHAT and CDR2 is FQDESV in the germline V gene (reference sequence). The full variable domain, with the rest looked up from reference TRBV11-1 and TRBJ1-1, is EAEVAQSPRYKITEKSQAVAFWCDPISGHATLYWYRQILGQGPELLVQFQDESVVDDSQLPKDRFSAERLKGVDSTLKIQPAELGDSAMYLCASNEQVVGTEAFFGQGTRLTVV.